This T cell receptor beta chain was profiled in a study of post-analysis software for immune sequencing data. General study results and limits: Five or six TRBV segments, TRBV5-6, TRBV5-1 and TRBV20-1 among them, were found more frequent in patients than controls. Patients with multiple sclerosis recorded significantly lower normalized Chao1 diversity than controls, the study found.

Unique molecular identifiers had been added to the TCR beta cDNA libraries. TCRdb re-derived calls from the PCR reads in MiXCR, one entry per CDR3 protein. The sample lists 350,000 to 450,000 distinct CDR3 sequences; less than 40% were seen once. Of note for this clonotype: Its antigen is not known.

CDR3 length: 15 residues. Per germline, CDR1 SNHLY and CDR2 FYNNEI. Unmatched junction bases numbered 4, after V lost 0 bases and J lost 5 bases. The J gene is TRBJ2-5, the V gene TRBV2; 9 bases are shared with TRBD1. Material: blood. The receptor comes from a girl under 18 with multiple sclerosis. CDR3 in DNA: TGTGCCAGCAGTGAAGCCACAGGGGGCAAGGAGACCCAGTACTTC. Its translation: CASSEATGGKETQYF.